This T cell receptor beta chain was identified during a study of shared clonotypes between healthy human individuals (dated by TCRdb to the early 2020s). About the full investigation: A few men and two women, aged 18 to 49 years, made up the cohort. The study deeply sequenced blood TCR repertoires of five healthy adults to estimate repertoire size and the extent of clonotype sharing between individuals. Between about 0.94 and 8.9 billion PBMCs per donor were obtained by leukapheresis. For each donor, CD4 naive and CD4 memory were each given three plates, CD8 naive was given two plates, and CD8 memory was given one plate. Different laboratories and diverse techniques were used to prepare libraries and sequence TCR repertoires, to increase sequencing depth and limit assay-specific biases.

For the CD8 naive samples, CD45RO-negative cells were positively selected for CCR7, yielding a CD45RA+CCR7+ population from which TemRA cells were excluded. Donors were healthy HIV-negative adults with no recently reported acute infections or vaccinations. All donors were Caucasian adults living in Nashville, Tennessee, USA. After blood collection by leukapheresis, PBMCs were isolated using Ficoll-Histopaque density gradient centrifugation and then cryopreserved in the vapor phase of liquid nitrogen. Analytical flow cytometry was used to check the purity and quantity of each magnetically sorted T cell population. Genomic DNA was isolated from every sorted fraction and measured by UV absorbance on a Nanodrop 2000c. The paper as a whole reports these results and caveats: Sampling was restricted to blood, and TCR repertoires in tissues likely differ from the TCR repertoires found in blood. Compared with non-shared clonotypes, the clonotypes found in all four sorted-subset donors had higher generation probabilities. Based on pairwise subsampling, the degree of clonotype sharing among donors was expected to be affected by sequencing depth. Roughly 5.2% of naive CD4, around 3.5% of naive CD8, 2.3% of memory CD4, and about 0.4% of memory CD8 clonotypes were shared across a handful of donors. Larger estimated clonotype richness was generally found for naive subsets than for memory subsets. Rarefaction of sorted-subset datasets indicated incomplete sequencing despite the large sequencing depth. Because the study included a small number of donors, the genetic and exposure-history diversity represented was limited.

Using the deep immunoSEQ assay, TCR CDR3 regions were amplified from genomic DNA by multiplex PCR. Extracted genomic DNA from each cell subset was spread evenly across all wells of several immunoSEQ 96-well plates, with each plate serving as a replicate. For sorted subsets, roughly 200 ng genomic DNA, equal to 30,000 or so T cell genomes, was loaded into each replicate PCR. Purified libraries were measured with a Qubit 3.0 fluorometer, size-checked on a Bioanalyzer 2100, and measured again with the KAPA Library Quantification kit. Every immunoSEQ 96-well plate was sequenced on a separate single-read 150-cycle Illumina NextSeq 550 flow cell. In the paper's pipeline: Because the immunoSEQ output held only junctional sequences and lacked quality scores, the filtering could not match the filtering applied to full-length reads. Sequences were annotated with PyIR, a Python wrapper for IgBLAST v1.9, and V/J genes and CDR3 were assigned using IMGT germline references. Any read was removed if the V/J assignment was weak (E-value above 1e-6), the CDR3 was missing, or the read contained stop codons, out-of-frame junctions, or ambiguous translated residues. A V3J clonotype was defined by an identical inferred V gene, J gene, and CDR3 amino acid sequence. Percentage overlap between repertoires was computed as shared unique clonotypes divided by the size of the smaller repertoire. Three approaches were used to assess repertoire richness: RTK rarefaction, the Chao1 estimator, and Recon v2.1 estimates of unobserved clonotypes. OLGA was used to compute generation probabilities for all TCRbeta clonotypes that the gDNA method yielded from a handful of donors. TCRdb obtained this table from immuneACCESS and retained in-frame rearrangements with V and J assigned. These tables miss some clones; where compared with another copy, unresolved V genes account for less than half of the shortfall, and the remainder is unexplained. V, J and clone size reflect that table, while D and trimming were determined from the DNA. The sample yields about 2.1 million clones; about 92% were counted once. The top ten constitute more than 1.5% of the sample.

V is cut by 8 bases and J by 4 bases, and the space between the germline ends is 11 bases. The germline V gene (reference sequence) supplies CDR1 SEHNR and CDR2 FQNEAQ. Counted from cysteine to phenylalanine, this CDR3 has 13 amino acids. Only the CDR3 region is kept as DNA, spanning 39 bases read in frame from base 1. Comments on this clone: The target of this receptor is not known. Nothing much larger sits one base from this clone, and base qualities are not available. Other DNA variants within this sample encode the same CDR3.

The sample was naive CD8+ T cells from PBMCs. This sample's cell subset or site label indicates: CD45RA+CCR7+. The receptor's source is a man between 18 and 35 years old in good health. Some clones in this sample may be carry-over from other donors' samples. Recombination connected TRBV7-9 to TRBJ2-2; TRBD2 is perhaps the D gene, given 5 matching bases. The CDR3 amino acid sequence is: CASSSRGTGELFF. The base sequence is TGTGCCAGCTCCTCTCGGGGCACCGGGGAGCTGTTTTTT.